A single sample is the source of the 20 T cell receptor beta chains below, sequenced in a study of blood T cell repertoires in COVID-19. Some clones are missing from TCRdb's copy, which holds only in-frame ones; the method was immunoSEQ multiplex PCR. The table shows roughly 150,000 clones, with roughly nine tenths occurring only once. The sequencing input was peripheral blood. The receptor set was obtained from a man between 60 and 75 years old with acute or convalescent COVID-19.

This chain joins TRBV5-1 and TRBJ1-6, with 10 nucleotides matching TRBD1. Germline V gene data show CDR1 as SGHRS and CDR2 as YFSETQ. Losses at the gene ends were 3 bases for V and 9 bases for J; bases not matched to a gene: 12. This CDR3 is 17 amino acids long. The CDR3 reads CASSSRDRGADFSPLHF. The CDR3 nucleotides are TGCGCCAGCAGCTCCCGGGACAGGGGAGCCGATTTTTCACCCCTCCACTTT.

Comment on this clone: Additional DNA sequences in this sample encode the identical CDR3. This chain connects TRBV24-1 to TRBJ1-2; the match to TRBD1 covers 8 bases. This CDR3 contains 13 residues. Germline CDR1 and CDR2: KGHDR and SFDVKD. Trimming at V came to 4 bases and at J to 8 bases, leaving 5 bases not matched to a gene. CDR3 sequence (DNA): TGTGCCACCAGTGACAGGACAGGGTTAGGCTACACCTTC. Translating it yields CATSDRTGLGYTF.

V usage is TRBV6-5 and J usage is TRBJ1-2; D gene uncertain. V lost 0 bases and J 4 bases, leaving 12 bases between the germline ends. Germline assignment: CDR1 MNHEY and CDR2 SVGAGI. CDR3 length: 15 amino acids. CDR3 in DNA: TGTGCCAGCAGTTACTCTGGCGGAGGTTCCTATGGCTACACCTTC. Translated: CASSYSGGGSYGYTF.

The V and J genes are TRBV30 and TRBJ2-7; TRBD2 matches 7 bases. V gave up 1 base and J gave up 5 bases; unmatched junction bases: 11. The length of the CDR3 is 15 residues. Germline V gene sequence: CDR1 GTSNPN, CDR2 SVGIG (reference sequence). As DNA, the CDR3 is TGTGCCTGGAGTGGGGGGGGGTTTTCTATCGACGAGCAGTACTTC. Its protein product is CAWSGGGFSIDEQYF.

This rearrangement joins TRBV4-2 to TRBJ1-6, with no clear D. From germline, CDR1 is LGHNA and CDR2 YNFKEQ. V was pared by 1 base and J by 10 bases, with 20 bases between. This CDR3 comprises 17 residues. The CDR3 DNA follows: TGTGCCAGCAGCCAAGTTCAGGCCGGAGGAGGGTGGTCACCCCTCCACTTT. It codes for CASSQVQAGGGWSPLHF.

The rearrangement joins TRBV6-5 to TRBJ1-2; 8 bases are shared with TRBD1. Germline V gene sequence: CDR1 MNHEY, CDR2 SVGAGI. Germline trimming cut 9 bases from V and 4 bases from J; bases unmatched to any gene: 4. The length of the CDR3 is 12 residues. CDR3 nucleotides: TGTGCCAGTACAGGGGGTCTCTATGGCTACACCTTC. It is translated as CASTGGLYGYTF.

This chain joins TRBV2 and TRBJ2-2; TRBD2 matches at 8 bases. V was clipped by 7 bases and J by 0 bases; unmatched bases: 4. This CDR3 is 15 amino acids long. Germline-derived CDR1 and CDR2 are SNHLY and FYNNEI. In DNA, the CDR3 is TGTGCCAGCAAACTAGCGGTCGCGAACACCGGGGAGCTGTTTTTT. Its translation: CASKLAVANTGELFF.

The gene calls are TRBV12-3 or TRBV12-4 and TRBJ1-2; TRBD1 aligns across 8 bases. The junction had 6 bases not matched to a gene; V was cut back by 7 bases and J by 5 bases. This CDR3 region has 13 residues. Written as DNA, the CDR3 is TGTGCCAGCAAATCGACAGGGGTTTATGGCTACACCTTC. Encoded protein: CASKSTGVYGYTF.

The chain carries TRBV6-6 and TRBJ2-3; TRBD2 matches 7 bases. J lost 3 bases, V lost 0 bases, and 6 bases had no gene match. The CDR3 consists of 16 residues. CDR1 MNHNY and CDR2 SVGAGI come from the germline V gene (reference sequence). The CDR3 DNA reads as TGTGCCAGCAGTTACTCTTCGGGGCGGGGGACAGATACGCAGTATTTT. It codes for CASSYSSGRGTDTQYF.

This clone has more than one count but fewer than ten. The V call is TRBV10-3, the J call TRBJ1-1; TRBD1 agrees at 8 bases. The CDR3 spans 11 residues. V was pared by 7 bases and J by 7 bases, with 2 bases of the junction left unmatched. Germline lookup yields CDR1 ENHRY and CDR2 SYGVKD. This CDR3 is CAIKGTGEAFF. The CDR3 DNA sequence: TGTGCCATCAAGGGGACAGGTGAAGCTTTCTTT.

The V gene is TRBV6-5, the J gene TRBJ2-5; TRBD2 might be the D (5 bases). The CDR3 totals 12 residues. V was pared by 8 bases and J by 5 bases, with 12 bases between. Germline lookup yields CDR1 MNHEY and CDR2 SVGAGI. CDR3 sequence (DNA): TGTGCCAGCGCTCCGGGCGGGGAGACCCAGTACTTC. Translated: CASAPGGETQYF.

The chain links TRBV5-4 to TRBJ1-2; maybe TRBD1 (5 bases). Germline assignment: CDR1 SGHNT and CDR2 YYREEE (reference sequence). The length of the CDR3 is 14 residues. V lost 5 bases and J 8 bases, leaving 19 bases between the germline ends. The DNA of the CDR3 is TGTGCCAGCAGTACGTACGGGGGAATCCAGGGCTACACCTTC. Translated: CASSTYGGIQGYTF.

With regard to this clone: Its ends do not fully match the called genes, so a read error is possible. The V call is TRBV7-7, the J call TRBJ2-1, with TRBD1 as a possible D gene (5 bases). The CDR3 length is 12 residues. Germline V gives CDR1 SSHAT, CDR2 FNYEAQ (reference sequence). CDR3 loop: CASSPDRGEQFF. The CDR3 coding sequence is TGTGCTAGCAGCCCCGATAGGGGTGAGCAGTTCTTC. The full variable domain, rest sourced from reference TRBV7-7 and TRBJ2-1, is GAGVSQSPRYKVTKRGQDVTLRCDPISSHATLYWYQQALGQGPEFLTYFNYEAQPDKSGLPSDRFSAERPEGSISTLTIQRTEQRDSAMYRCASSPDRGEQFFGPGTRLTVL.

The gene calls are TRBV6-4 and TRBJ2-3, with 10 bases matching TRBD2. The CDR3 is made up of 15 amino acids. The germline V gene has CDR1 MRHNA and CDR2 SNTAGT. V lost 5 bases to trimming and J lost 1 base; unmatched junction nucleotides: 3. This chain's CDR3 is CASSQAGGGTDTQYF. The CDR3 DNA reads as TGTGCCAGCAGTCAAGCGGGGGGGGGCACAGATACGCAGTATTTT.

As concerns this clone: Other DNA variants within this sample encode the same CDR3. This sequence joins TRBV19 and TRBJ2-6; D unresolved. Germline V gene data show CDR1 as LNHDA and CDR2 as SQIVND (reference sequence). V dropped 3 bases and J dropped 3 bases, with 9 bases sitting between them. CDR3 length: 15 residues. The CDR3 sequence is CASSIPNSGANVLTF. DNA for the CDR3: TGTGCCAGTAGTATCCCGAATAGTGGGGCCAACGTCCTGACTTTC.

CDR3 coding DNA: TGTGCCAGCAGCTCCCACTACGAGCAGTACTTC. Translation gives CASSSHYEQYF. The rearrangement links TRBV11-2 to TRBJ2-7; D is undetermined. From germline, CDR1 is SGHAT and CDR2 FQNNGV. The CDR3 is 11 residues long. The V end lost 4 bases, the J end lost 3 bases, and 4 bases lay between the germline ends.

The CDR3 nucleotides read TGTGCCAGCAGACAGCCGGTTAAATCCTACAATGAGCAGTTCTTC. Translated, it gives CASRQPVKSYNEQFF. The chain employs TRBV6-5 and TRBJ2-1; D is undetermined. The germline V gene encodes CDR1 MNHEY and CDR2 SVGAGI. CDR3 length: 15 residues. The V end was cut by 6 bases, the J end by 1 base, with 13 bases between.

This clone was seen many times. This rearrangement joins TRBV15 to TRBJ1-2; 8 nucleotides align to TRBD1. This CDR3 spans 13 amino acids. Germline V gene lookup returns CDR1 LNHNV and CDR2 YYDKDF (reference sequence). V was pared by 5 bases and J by 4 bases, with 3 bases of the junction left unmatched. The CDR3 reads CATSYDRGYGYTF. DNA of the CDR3: TGTGCCACCAGCTATGACAGGGGCTATGGCTACACCTTC.

This chain links TRBV6-5 with TRBJ2-7; 9 bases fit TRBD1. The CDR3 runs 15 residues. J was trimmed by 1 base and V by 6 bases; bases with no gene match: 7. Germline CDR1 MNHEY, CDR2 SVGAGI. CDR3 sequence (DNA): TGTGCCAGCAGGTGGACAGGGGTACTATCCTACGAGCAGTACTTC. This sequence encodes CASRWTGVLSYEQYF.

V gene TRBV27 combines with J gene TRBJ2-3; 10 nucleotides align to TRBD1. The CDR3 sequence is 15 residues long. V gave up 7 bases and J gave up 1 base; unmatched junction bases: 5. Germline assignment: CDR1 MNHEY and CDR2 SMNVEV (reference sequence). The CDR3 spells CASKGQGGGTDTQYF. The CDR3 DNA is TGTGCCAGCAAAGGACAGGGGGGAGGCACAGATACGCAGTATTTT.